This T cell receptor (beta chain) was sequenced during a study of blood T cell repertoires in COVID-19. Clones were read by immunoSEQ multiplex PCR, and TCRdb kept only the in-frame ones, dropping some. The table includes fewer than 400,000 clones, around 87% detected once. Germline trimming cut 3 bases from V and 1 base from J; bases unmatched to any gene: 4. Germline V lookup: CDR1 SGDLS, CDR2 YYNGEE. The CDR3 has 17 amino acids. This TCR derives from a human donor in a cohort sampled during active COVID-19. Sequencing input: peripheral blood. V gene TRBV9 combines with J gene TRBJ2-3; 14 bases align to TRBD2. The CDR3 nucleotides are TGTGCCAGCAGCGGAACGACTAGCGGGAGGGGCACAGATACGCAGTATTTT. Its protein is CASSGTTSGRGTDTQYF. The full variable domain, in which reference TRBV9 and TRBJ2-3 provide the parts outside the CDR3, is DSGVTQTPKHLITATGQRVTLRCSPRSGDLSVYWYQQSLDQGLQFLIQYYNGEERAKGNILERFSAQQFPDLHSELNLSSLELGDSALYFCASSGTTSGRGTDTQYFGPGTRLTVL.